This T cell receptor (beta chain) comes out of a study of T cell changes during pregnancy in multiple sclerosis. Profiling relied on immunoSEQ multiplex PCR, and the TCRdb table lists in-frame clones only, not all of them. This sample has nearly 80,000 clones, with around 94% found just once. The starting material was CD4+ T cells from peripheral blood mononuclear cells, obtained before pregnancy. This clonotype was sampled from a female donor with multiple sclerosis, enrolled in a pregnancy study.

The CDR3: CASSQEEWFYYGYTF. The CDR3 bases are TGCGCCAGCAGCCAAGAAGAATGGTTCTATTATGGCTACACCTTC. The chain links TRBV4-1 to TRBJ1-2; D is uncertain. Germline V gene data show CDR1 as MGHRA and CDR2 as YSYEKL. With 0 bases removed from V and 5 bases from J, the gap between germline ends came to 13 bases. CDR3 length equals 15 residues.